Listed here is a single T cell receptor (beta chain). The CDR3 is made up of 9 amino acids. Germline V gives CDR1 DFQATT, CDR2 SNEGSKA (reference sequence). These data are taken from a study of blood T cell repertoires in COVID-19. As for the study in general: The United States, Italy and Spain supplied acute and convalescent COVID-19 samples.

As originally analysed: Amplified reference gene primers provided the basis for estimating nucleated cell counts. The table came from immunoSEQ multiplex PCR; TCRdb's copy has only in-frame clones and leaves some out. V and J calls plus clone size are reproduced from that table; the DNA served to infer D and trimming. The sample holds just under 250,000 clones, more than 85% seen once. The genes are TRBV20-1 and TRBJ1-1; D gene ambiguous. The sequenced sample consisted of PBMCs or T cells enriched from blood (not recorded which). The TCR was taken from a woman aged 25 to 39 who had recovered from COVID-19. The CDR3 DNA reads TGCGTAGACACCGCAACAGCTTTCTTT. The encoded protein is CVDTATAFF.